These 10 T cell receptor beta chains were all obtained from the same sample, sequenced in a study of blood T cell repertoires in COVID-19. TCRdb keeps only in-frame clones here, not all; method: immunoSEQ multiplex PCR. The sample holds 80,000 to 100,000 clones; around 88% are singletons and the top ten take around a sixth. The sample consisted of peripheral blood. The receptors shown here come from a woman of 80 years or more with acute or convalescent COVID-19.

This sequence joins TRBV11-1 and TRBJ2-1; the match to TRBD1 covers 11 bases. The CDR3 consists of 15 residues. Germline V CDR1 and CDR2: SGHAT, FQDESV (reference sequence). The V and J ends lost 5 bases and 7 bases, in that order; junction bases with no gene match: 7. The CDR3 sequence is CASSRGTGGVNEQFF. The CDR3 region has the DNA TGTGCCAGCAGCCGAGGGACAGGGGGAGTGAATGAGCAGTTCTTC.

This chain joins TRBV9 and TRBJ1-1; maybe TRBD1 (5 bases). Germline CDR1 is SGDLS and CDR2 is YYNGEE. V shed 1 base and J shed 4 bases, with 11 bases lying between them. CDR3 size: 14 residues. DNA for the CDR3: TGTGCCAGCAGCGTATCAGGGCCGAGCACTGAAGCTTTCTTT. It codes for CASSVSGPSTEAFF.

V gene TRBV7-6 combines with J gene TRBJ1-1, with TRBD1 matching over 8 bases. CDR1 and CDR2 (germline): SGHVS, FNYEAQ. V lost 2 bases, J lost 8 bases, and 4 bases stayed unmatched. CDR3 size: 13 residues. The CDR3 is CASSLLTGGEAFF. The CDR3 nucleotides are TGTGCCAGCAGCTTACTTACAGGGGGAGAAGCTTTCTTT.

The V gene is TRBV2, the J gene TRBJ2-7; D remains ambiguous. The CDR3 sequence is 11 residues long. The germline V gene has CDR1 SNHLY and CDR2 FYNNEI. The V and J ends lost 5 bases and 4 bases respectively, with 6 bases between them. This chain's CDR3 is CASSSRYEQYF. Here the CDR3 DNA reads TGTGCCAGCAGTTCGCGGTACGAGCAGTACTTC.

This chain connects TRBV7-2 to TRBJ1-4, with 8 bases aligning to TRBD1. This CDR3 region has 15 residues. Trimming cost V 5 bases and J 3 bases; bases outside gene matches: 5. Per the germline V gene, CDR1 is SGHTA and CDR2 is FQGNSA. CDR3 nucleotides: TGTGCCAGCAGCCCCCGACAGGGGTCTAATGAAAAACTGTTTTTT. It yields the protein CASSPRQGSNEKLFF.

This chain joins TRBV6-1 and TRBJ1-2; a weak D match, TRBD1 (5 bases). CDR3 length: 14 residues. Germline V gene lookup returns CDR1 MNHNS and CDR2 SASEGT. The V end lost 1 base, the J end lost 4 bases, and 10 bases lay between the germline ends. The CDR3 bases are TGTGCCAGCAGTGAAGACGGACACTTCTATGGCTACACCTTC. It yields the protein CASSEDGHFYGYTF.

Turning to this clone: This CDR3 is also generated by other DNA sequences in the sample. The chain employs TRBV6-5 and TRBJ1-2; TRBD1 matches at 11 bases. The CDR3 has 15 amino acids. V lost 5 bases to trimming and J lost 1 base; unmatched junction nucleotides: 3. Per the germline V gene, CDR1 is MNHEY and CDR2 is SVGAGI. In DNA, the CDR3 is TGTGCCAGCAGTACCGGGACAGGGGGTAACTATGGCTACACCTTC. This sequence encodes CASSTGTGGNYGYTF.

The CDR3, as DNA: TGTGCCAGCAGTCTCCCCTATGAAAAACTGTTTTTT. This translates into CASSLPYEKLFF. The chain has TRBV12-3 or TRBV12-4 and TRBJ1-4; D uncertain. The CDR3 is 12 residues long. The V and J ends lost 5 bases and 6 bases respectively, with 7 bases between them.

This rearrangement joins TRBV14 to TRBJ2-7, with 10 bases matching TRBD1. Looked up from germline, CDR1 is SGHDN and CDR2 is FVKESK. J was trimmed by 5 bases and V by 4 bases; bases with no gene match: 11. The CDR3 loop spans 16 amino acids. CDR3 loop: CASSPPQRDRGHEQYF. In DNA form, the CDR3 reads TGTGCCAGCAGCCCCCCACAAAGGGACAGGGGTCACGAGCAGTACTTC.

The gene calls are TRBV6-5 and TRBJ2-7, with 7 bases lining up with TRBD2. Germline loops: CDR1 MNHEY, CDR2 SVGAGI. This CDR3 spans 14 amino acids. The V gene end was trimmed by 0 bases and the J gene end by 2 bases; junction bases not matched to a gene: 1. CDR3 in DNA: TGTGCCAGCAGTTACTCCGGACTAGCCTACGAGCAGTACTTC. Protein sequence: CASSYSGLAYEQYF.